The 8 T cell receptor beta chains in this list originate from one sample, sequenced in a study of cytomegalovirus exposure and HLA in healthy donors. It was with 60 Vbeta and 13 Jbeta primers that the PCR ran. Repertoires were generated with immunoSEQ multiplex PCR, while TCRdb's copy carries only in-frame clones and drops some. Here the sample spans some 170,000 clones, roughly four fifths being singletons. Material: PBMCs. All receptors come from a girl aged 2-9 years in good health and CMV-seropositive.

V usage is TRBV5-5 and J usage is TRBJ2-3; 14 bases agree with TRBD2. The CDR3 has 15 residues. After removal of 7 bases from V and 2 bases from J, the junction contained 3 bases not matched to a gene. Per the germline V gene, CDR1 is SGHKS and CDR2 is YYEKEE (reference sequence). The CDR3: CASLGLAGVTDTQYF. The CDR3, as DNA: TGTGCCAGCTTGGGACTAGCGGGAGTCACAGATACGCAGTATTTT. Using reference TRBV5-5 and TRBJ2-3 for the parts outside the CDR3, the full variable domain is DAGVTQSPTHLIKTRGQQVTLRCSPISGHKSVSWYQQVLGQGPQFIFQYYEKEERGRGNFPDRFSARQFPNYSSELNVNALLLGDSALYLCASLGLAGVTDTQYFGPGTRLTVL.

The sample holds a few counts of this clone. V and J are TRBV2 and TRBJ2-3; the match to TRBD2 covers 9 bases. Germline assignment: CDR1 SNHLY and CDR2 FYNNEI. V gave up 7 bases and J gave up 5 bases; unmatched junction bases: 4. The CDR3 length is 13 residues. CDR3 coding DNA: TGTGCCAGCAACCAACTAGCGGGAGATACGCAGTATTTT. It translates to CASNQLAGDTQYF.

The chain links TRBV9 to TRBJ2-1; 10 nucleotides align to TRBD2. V trimming: 0 bases; J trimming: 2 bases; junction bases outside the gene matches: 2. Germline lookup yields CDR1 SGDLS and CDR2 YYNGEE. The CDR3 loop spans 16 amino acids. In DNA, the CDR3 is TGTGCCAGCAGCGTAGAGGGACTAGCGACCTACAATGAGCAGTTCTTC. Its translation: CASSVEGLATYNEQFF.

The chain is built from TRBV5-1 and TRBJ1-1, with D maybe TRBD1 (6 bases). V lost 0 bases and J lost 5, with 11 bases in between. CDR3 length equals 14 residues. Germline V gene sequence: CDR1 SGHRS, CDR2 YFSETQ. The CDR3 DNA follows: TGCGCCAGCAGCTTGGAGGGGGTGGGGACTGAAGCTTTCTTT. Its translation is CASSLEGVGTEAFF.

The rearrangement joins TRBV30 to TRBJ2-5; tentatively, D is TRBD1 (6 bases). Looked up from germline, CDR1 is GTSNPN and CDR2 is SVGIG (reference sequence). CDR3 length: 15 residues. Deletions cut 0 bases from V and 4 bases from J, with 15 bases between. The CDR3 loop reads CAWSVGQGLGETQYF. In DNA, the CDR3 is TGTGCCTGGAGTGTGGGGCAGGGGCTGGGAGAGACCCAGTACTTC.

The rearrangement uses TRBV5-1 and TRBJ2-2, with 9 nucleotides matching TRBD2. The CDR3 has 17 residues. Germline-derived CDR1 and CDR2 are SGHRS and YFSETQ. V lost 4 bases and J lost 5; bases outside the gene matches: 12. CDR3 region: CASSPPIGAGGTGELFF. The CDR3 DNA follows: TGCGCCAGCAGCCCCCCAATTGGAGCGGGAGGTACCGGGGAGCTGTTTTTT.

As to this clone: At one end, the junction sequence differs from germline, possibly due to a read error. This chain joins TRBV7-7 and TRBJ2-1, with 12 bases matching TRBD2. Germline V gene lookup returns CDR1 SSHAT and CDR2 FNYEAQ (reference sequence). This CDR3 is 14 amino acids long. CDR3 protein: CASSFGLAGNEQFF. In nucleotides, the CDR3 is TGTGCTAGCAGCTTCGGACTAGCGGGAAATGAGCAGTTCTTC.

In the case of this clone: Relative to the germline gene, one junction end is altered; a read error may explain this. V gene TRBV6-1 combines with J gene TRBJ2-7; 10 bases are a match to TRBD2. Germline V lookup: CDR1 MNHNS, CDR2 SASEGT. The CDR3 consists of 14 residues. CDR3 nucleotides: TGTGCCAGCGGGGTTAGCGGGAGGTCCTCCGAGCAGTACTTC. Translated: CASGVSGRSSEQYF.